The 15 T cell receptor beta chains below were found in one sample sequenced in a study of T cells in lung cancer brain metastases. The assay was immunoSEQ multiplex PCR, and TCRdb's table has in-frame clones only and misses some. The sample contains a few thousand clones, 85% of which appear only once. Sequences were obtained from tumor tissue from a brain metastasis. These receptors originate from a woman aged 45-65 years with non-small cell lung cancer that had spread to the brain.

The gene calls are TRBV6-5 and TRBJ2-7; a possible D gene is TRBD2 (5 bases). Looked up from germline, CDR1 is MNHEY and CDR2 is SVGAGI. CDR3 size: 16 residues. Trimming took 0 bases from V and 2 from J, leaving 14 bases between them. In DNA form, the CDR3 reads TGTGCCAGCAGTTACTCGAGGGCGAATTCTCCCTACGAGCAGTACTTC. It is translated as CASSYSRANSPYEQYF.

With regard to this clone: The junction departs from germline at one end; a sequencing error may be responsible. V gene TRBV7-7 combines with J gene TRBJ2-7; D may be TRBD1 (6 bases). CDR1 SSHAT and CDR2 FNYEAQ come from the germline V gene (reference sequence). The CDR3 runs to 13 residues. The CDR3 spells CASSPGQSYEQYF. The CDR3 nucleotides are TGTGCTAGCAGCCCAGGACAGTCCTACGAGCAGTACTTC.

The chain combines TRBV19 with TRBJ2-5; 7 bases map to TRBD1. Germline V gene sequence: CDR1 LNHDA, CDR2 SQIVND (reference sequence). The CDR3 has 14 amino acids. V was pared by 3 bases and J by 3 bases, with 4 bases of the junction left unmatched. The CDR3 region has the DNA TGTGCCAGTAGTATGGGGGACAGAAAAGAGACCCAGTACTTC. It yields the protein CASSMGDRKETQYF.

This chain links TRBV7-9 with TRBJ2-3; D is undetermined. The CDR3 has 12 amino acids. Per germline, CDR1 SEHNR and CDR2 FQNEAQ (reference sequence). Trimming took off 5 bases at V and 5 bases at J, with 8 bases between the two ends. CDR3 nucleotide sequence: TGTGCCAGCAGCCCTCCGGGAGATACGCAGTATTTT. As protein: CASSPPGDTQYF.

The rearrangement uses TRBV7-8 and TRBJ1-2, with D possibly matching TRBD1 (5 bases). CDR1 is SGHVS, CDR2 FQNEAQ, per germline. The CDR3 is 16 amino acids. The V gene lost 4 bases and the J gene lost 8 bases, with 23 bases spanning the gap. This CDR3 is CASSWGFGGMGSGYTF. Written as DNA, the CDR3 is TGTGCCAGCAGCTGGGGGTTCGGGGGGATGGGCTCCGGCTACACCTTC.

This chain joins TRBV6-6 and TRBJ2-1, with 11 nucleotides matching TRBD1. Germline CDR1 MNHNY, CDR2 SVGAGI (reference sequence). CDR3 size: 16 residues. With V trimmed by 6 bases and J by 7 bases, 11 bases remained unmatched. In DNA form, the CDR3 reads TGTGCCAGCAGAAAACCCCCGGGACAGGGGGGGAATGAGCAGTTCTTC. Translated: CASRKPPGQGGNEQFF.

In this sample, this clone turned up once. The chain carries TRBV7-9 and TRBJ2-7; 11 nucleotides match TRBD2. The CDR3 runs 15 residues. After removal of 1 base from V and 5 bases from J, the junction contained 4 bases not matched to a gene. Germline V gene sequence: CDR1 SEHNR, CDR2 FQNEAQ (reference sequence). Here the CDR3 DNA reads TGTGCCAGCAGCTTAGGCCCACTAGCGGGAGACGAGCAGTACTTC. Amino acid sequence: CASSLGPLAGDEQYF.

The CDR3: CATGMGGGYTF. As DNA, the CDR3 is TGTGCCACGGGGATGGGGGGTGGCTACACCTTC. V usage is TRBV2 and J usage is TRBJ1-2; D perhaps matches TRBD1 (5 bases). This CDR3 is 11 amino acids long. Germline V CDR1 and CDR2: SNHLY, FYNNEI. Trimming took 10 bases from V and 7 from J, leaving 13 bases between them.

The chain has TRBV7-2 and TRBJ2-2; D gene uncertain. V lost 6 bases and J lost 1, with 6 bases in between. Germline V CDR1 and CDR2: SGHTA, FQGNSA. The length of the CDR3 is 13 residues. The CDR3 spells CASSRRNTGELFF. CDR3 sequence (DNA): TGTGCCAGCAGTCGACGGAACACCGGGGAGCTGTTTTTT. Full variable domain (outside the CDR3, taken from reference TRBV7-2 and TRBJ2-2): GAGVSQSPSNKVTEKGKDVELRCDPISGHTALYWYRQSLGQGLEFLIYFQGNSAPDKSGLPSDRFSAERTGGSVSTLTIQRTQQEDSAVYLCASSRRNTGELFFGEGSRLTVL.

The chain is built from TRBV28 and TRBJ2-7; D is ambiguous. The germline CDR1 and CDR2 sequences are MDHEN and SYDVKM. The CDR3 runs 13 residues. V lost 1 base to trimming and J lost 4 bases, with 8 bases between them. CDR3 sequence reads: CASSLFPLYEQYF. CDR3 in DNA: TGTGCCAGCAGTTTATTCCCCTTGTACGAGCAGTACTTC.

The rearrangement uses TRBV7-2 and TRBJ2-7, with D perhaps TRBD1 (5 bases). Trimming took off 3 bases at V and 3 bases at J, with 12 bases between the two ends. From germline, CDR1 is SGHTA and CDR2 FQGNSA. The CDR3 is 14 amino acids. CDR3 in DNA: TGTGCCAGCAGCTTGGGGCCTCAAAGCTACGAGCAGTACTTC. Its protein product is CASSLGPQSYEQYF.

This chain joins TRBV7-3 and TRBJ2-5; D not certain. Germline V gives CDR1 SGHTA, CDR2 FQGTGA. The V end lost 7 bases, the J end lost 2 bases, and 17 bases lay between the germline ends. The CDR3 loop spans 15 amino acids. The CDR3 loop reads CASTAEFGGQETQYF. CDR3 bases: TGTGCCAGCACAGCAGAATTTGGTGGGCAAGAGACCCAGTACTTC.

The rearrangement joins TRBV29-1 to TRBJ1-1; no clear D gene. The ends were cut back, 0 bases at V and 1 base at J, with 12 bases in the middle. The length of the CDR3 is 15 residues. Germline CDR1 and CDR2: SQVTM and ANQGSEA. The CDR3 nucleotides are TGCAGCGTTGAAGAATTAGGTCAGCCGAACACTGAAGCTTTCTTT. Translation: CSVEELGQPNTEAFF.

J is TRBJ1-1 and V is TRBV12-5, with D unresolved. CDR3 length: 12 residues. From germline, CDR1 is LGHNT and CDR2 FRNRAP. V was trimmed by 5 bases and J by 4 bases, leaving 8 bases between them. As DNA, the CDR3 is TGTGCTAGTGGTAGAGAGGGCACTGAAGCTTTCTTT. Amino acids: CASGREGTEAFF.

V is TRBV7-9 and J is TRBJ2-1; tentative D call: TRBD1 (6 bases). The ends were cut back, 3 bases at V and 9 bases at J, with 18 bases in the middle. The V gene's germline CDR1 is SEHNR and CDR2 FQNEAQ (reference sequence). This CDR3 has 15 amino acids. CDR3 sequence: CASSFQGTQQGEQFF. CDR3 nucleotide sequence: TGTGCCAGCAGCTTTCAGGGGACCCAGCAAGGTGAGCAGTTCTTC.